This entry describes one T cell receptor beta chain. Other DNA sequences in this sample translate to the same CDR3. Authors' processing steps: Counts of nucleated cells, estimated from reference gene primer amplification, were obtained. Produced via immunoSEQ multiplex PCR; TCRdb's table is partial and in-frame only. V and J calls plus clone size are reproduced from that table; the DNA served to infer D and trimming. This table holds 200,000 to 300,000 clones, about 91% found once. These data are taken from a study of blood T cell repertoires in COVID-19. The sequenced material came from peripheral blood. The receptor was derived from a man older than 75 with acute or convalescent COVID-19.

The CDR3 nucleotides are TGCGCCAGCAGCCTTGGGACTAGCGCCTACAATGAGCAGTTCTTC. As protein: CASSLGTSAYNEQFF. This chain joins TRBV5-1 and TRBJ2-1; 10 positions agree with TRBD2. Trimming cost V 4 bases and J 2 bases; bases outside gene matches: 3. CDR3 length: 15 residues. Germline V gene lookup returns CDR1 SGHRS and CDR2 YFSETQ.